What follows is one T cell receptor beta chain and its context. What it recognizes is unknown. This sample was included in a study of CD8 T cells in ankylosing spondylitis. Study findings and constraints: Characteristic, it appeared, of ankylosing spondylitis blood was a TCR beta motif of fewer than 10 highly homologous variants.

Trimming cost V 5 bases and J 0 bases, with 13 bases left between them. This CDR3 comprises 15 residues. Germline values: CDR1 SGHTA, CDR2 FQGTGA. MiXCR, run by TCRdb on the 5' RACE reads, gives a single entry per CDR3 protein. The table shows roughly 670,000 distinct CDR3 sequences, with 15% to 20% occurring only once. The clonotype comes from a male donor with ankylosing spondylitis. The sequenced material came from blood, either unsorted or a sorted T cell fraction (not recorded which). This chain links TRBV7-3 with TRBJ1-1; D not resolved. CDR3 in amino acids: CASSPSSGLNTEAFF. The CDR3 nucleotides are TGTGCCAGCAGCCCCTCCTCCGGCCTGAACACTGAAGCTTTCTTT.